This TCR beta chain was captured in a study of identical twins' blood T cells. Study details: Roughly 6 alpha and roughly six beta libraries together yielded 50 million or so reads.

General observations from the study: Twins reportedly had markedly more similar V usage than unrelated donors, even among out-of-frame TCRbeta clonotypes. Twins shared more top CDR3 clonotypes than unrelated donors did.

Regarding this clonotype: Its target is not known.

The CDR3 loop spans 17 amino acids. Trimming pared 3 bases from V and 2 bases from J, leaving 16 bases between. One entry per CDR3 protein, called by TCRdb with MiXCR from the 5' RACE reads. Altogether a few hundred thousand distinct CDR3 sequences are present, more than 25% being singletons, with the ten largest covering around 5.6%. V gene TRBV12-3 or TRBV12-4 combines with J gene TRBJ2-2; either TRBD1 or TRBD2 may supply D (5 bases each). This sequence originates from a woman aged 18 to 50 in good health. Source material: PBMCs. CDR3 nucleotides: TGTGCCAGCAGTTTTTCGGGGCAGGCCAAAAACACCGGGGAGCTGTTTTTT. Translation: CASSFSGQAKNTGELFF.